A single sample gave rise to the 25 T cell receptor beta chains below, sequenced in a study of blood T cell repertoires in COVID-19. The protocol was immunoSEQ multiplex PCR, while the TCRdb copy is restricted to in-frame clones and leaves out a portion. This table has 35,000 to 40,000 clones, approximately 80% appearing once. Sequencing used peripheral blood. The source of these receptors is a man in his sixties with COVID-19, enrolled during active disease.

The J gene is TRBJ2-7, the V gene TRBV7-8, with a weak D call TRBD1 (6 bases). The germline V gene has CDR1 SGHVS and CDR2 FQNEAQ. The CDR3 totals 14 residues. The V gene lost 3 bases and the J gene lost 2 bases, with 11 bases spanning the gap. The CDR3 coding sequence is TGTGCCAGCAGCTTTAAAGGGGGACCCTACGAGCAGTACTTC. This translates into CASSFKGGPYEQYF.

This clone has more than one count but fewer than ten. The rearrangement uses TRBV9 and TRBJ1-6, with D uncertain. Germline lookup yields CDR1 SGDLS and CDR2 YYNGEE. The CDR3 extends over 17 amino acids. Trimming took off 3 bases at V and 1 base at J, with 14 bases between the two ends. As DNA, the CDR3 is TGTGCCAGCAGCGGCGCTGACGGAGGTTCCTATAATTCACCCCTCCACTTT. Its protein product is CASSGADGGSYNSPLHF.

The V gene is TRBV5-1, the J gene TRBJ1-2; 9 positions agree with TRBD1. The CDR3 is 14 amino acids. Trimming took 4 bases from V and 4 from J; bases not matched to a gene: 5. Germline V CDR1 and CDR2: SGHRS, YFSETQ. The CDR3, as DNA: TGCGCCAGCAGCCCGGACAGGGGATTCTATGGCTACACCTTC. Protein product: CASSPDRGFYGYTF.

The chain uses TRBV11-2 and TRBJ1-4, with no clear D. This CDR3 has 13 amino acids. The V gene's germline CDR1 is SGHAT and CDR2 FQNNGV. V was clipped by 1 base and J by 2 bases, with 2 bases between them. DNA for the CDR3: TGTGCCAGCAGCTTAGCTACTAATGAAAAACTGTTTTTT. It translates to CASSLATNEKLFF.

The chain employs TRBV15 and TRBJ1-2; 8 positions match TRBD1. Trimming took 2 bases from V and 4 from J; bases not matched to a gene: 6. This CDR3 contains 15 residues. CDR1 is LNHNV, CDR2 YYDKDF, per germline (reference sequence). This CDR3 reads CATSRYGQGAYGYTF. DNA of the CDR3: TGTGCCACCAGCAGATACGGACAGGGAGCCTATGGCTACACCTTC.

This sequence joins TRBV3-1 (or the pseudogene TRBV3-2) and TRBJ2-7, with TRBD1 matching 7 bases. Germline loops: CDR1 LGHDT, CDR2 YNNKEL (reference sequence). Trimming at V came to 4 bases and at J to 3 bases, leaving 6 bases not matched to a gene. The CDR3 is 14 residues long. The CDR3 sequence: CASSPWDSNYEQYF. DNA for the CDR3: TGTGCCAGCAGCCCCTGGGACAGCAACTACGAGCAGTACTTC.

V is TRBV7-2 and J is TRBJ1-5; D is uncertain. Germline values: CDR1 SGHTA, CDR2 FQGNSA. The V and J ends lost 2 bases and 2 bases respectively, with 16 bases between them. This CDR3 region has 17 residues. The CDR3 DNA reads TGTGCCAGCAGCTTAATGCGGGGAGATCTGCGCAATCAGCCCCAGCATTTT. Translation: CASSLMRGDLRNQPQHF.

This chain connects TRBV20-1 to TRBJ1-3; D is ambiguous. The germline V gene has CDR1 DFQATT and CDR2 SNEGSKA (reference sequence). The CDR3 has 16 residues. Trimming removed 3 bases from V and 1 base from J, with 16 bases in between. The CDR3 bases are TGCAGTGCTAGTCCCCATATCGGAGGGTCTGGAAACACCATATATTTT. Translated, it gives CSASPHIGGSGNTIYF.

This clone occurred a few times. The chain carries TRBV29-1 and TRBJ2-7, with 9 bases lining up with TRBD2. This CDR3 has 15 amino acids. CDR1 is SQVTM, CDR2 ANQGSEA, per germline. The ends lost 0 bases at V and 5 bases at J; junction bases unmatched: 8. CDR3 sequence (DNA): TGCAGCGTTGAAGATCGTAGCGGGAGTAAGCACGAGCAGTACTTC. This codes for CSVEDRSGSKHEQYF.

The CDR3 is CASSPDRANTEAFF. CDR3 DNA sequence: TGTGCCAGCAGCCCCGACAGGGCGAACACTGAAGCTTTCTTT. The chain is built from TRBV4-2 and TRBJ1-1, with 7 bases fitting TRBD1. J was trimmed by 1 base and V by 4 bases; bases with no gene match: 3. CDR3 length equals 14 residues. Germline V gene data show CDR1 as LGHNA and CDR2 as YNFKEQ.

V is TRBV10-1 and J is TRBJ1-1, with TRBD1 matching over 10 bases. J lost 7 bases, V lost 3 bases, and 5 bases had no gene match. Per germline, CDR1 WNHNN and CDR2 SYGVQD (reference sequence). This CDR3 has 14 residues. The CDR3 nucleotides read TGCGCCAGCAGTGAAGACAGGGGGCTCAGTGAAGCTTTCTTT. Translation: CASSEDRGLSEAFF.

The chain recombines TRBV5-1 with TRBJ1-1, with 7 bases matching TRBD1. The length of the CDR3 is 14 residues. The germline V gene has CDR1 SGHRS and CDR2 YFSETQ. Trimming took 3 bases from V and 1 from J; bases not matched to a gene: 3. Written as DNA, the CDR3 is TGCGCCAGCAGCTGGGACAGCCGGAACACTGAAGCTTTCTTT. As protein: CASSWDSRNTEAFF.

This chain connects TRBV27 to TRBJ1-4; 9 nucleotides align to TRBD1. The CDR3 sequence is 15 residues long. In germline, CDR1 is MNHEY, CDR2 SMNVEV (reference sequence). The ends lost 2 bases at V and 7 bases at J; junction bases unmatched: 5. The CDR3 bases are TGTGCCAGCAGTTTAGAGGGACAGGGAGGTGAAAAACTGTTTTTT. Residues: CASSLEGQGGEKLFF.

The chain employs TRBV28 and TRBJ1-2, with 7 bases lining up with TRBD1. The J segment lost 1 base and the V segment lost 7 bases, leaving 6 bases of the junction unmatched. The length of the CDR3 is 14 residues. CDR1 MDHEN and CDR2 SYDVKM come from the germline V gene. The CDR3 sequence is CASKTGRGNYGYTF. The CDR3, as DNA: TGTGCCAGCAAGACAGGGCGGGGTAACTATGGCTACACCTTC.

This clone was recorded only once. V and J are TRBV19 and TRBJ2-2; D perhaps matches TRBD2 (5 bases). This CDR3 spans 16 amino acids. Germline V lookup: CDR1 LNHDA, CDR2 SQIVND (reference sequence). With 6 bases removed from V and 2 bases from J, the gap between germline ends came to 16 bases. The CDR3 reads CASRKSRADNTGELFF. The DNA for the CDR3 is TGTGCCAGTAGAAAATCGAGGGCTGACAACACCGGGGAGCTGTTTTTT.

The count of this clone is one. The V gene is TRBV6-1, the J gene TRBJ1-4, with 8 bases that match TRBD1. V trimming: 3 bases; J trimming: 8 bases; junction bases outside the gene matches: 5. The CDR3 is 14 residues long. From germline, CDR1 is MNHNS and CDR2 SASEGT. DNA for the CDR3: TGTGCCAGCAGTGACCGGGGACAGGTGGAAAAACTGTTTTTT. Translation: CASSDRGQVEKLFF.

V is TRBV19 and J is TRBJ2-7, with TRBD2 matching over 8 bases. Germline V gives CDR1 LNHDA, CDR2 SQIVND (reference sequence). The CDR3 runs 15 residues. The ends lost 6 bases at V and 6 bases at J; junction bases unmatched: 13. The CDR3 coding sequence is TGTGCCAGTAGCACCTTAGGAGCGGGAGAGGTCGAGCAGTACTTC. It is translated as CASSTLGAGEVEQYF.

This chain connects TRBV28 to TRBJ2-7; the match to TRBD1 covers 9 bases. With V trimmed by 2 bases and J by 7 bases, 9 bases remained unmatched. This CDR3 spans 15 amino acids. CDR1 MDHEN and CDR2 SYDVKM come from the germline V gene. Here the CDR3 reads CASSLSGTGKNEQYF. Here the CDR3 DNA reads TGTGCCAGCAGTTTAAGCGGGACAGGGAAGAATGAGCAGTACTTC.

The rearrangement joins TRBV7-3 to TRBJ1-2; a possible D gene is TRBD1 (6 bases). Trimming left V 5 bases short and J 8 bases short, with 15 bases between. This CDR3 is built from 13 residues. Per germline, CDR1 SGHTA and CDR2 FQGTGA. This chain's CDR3 is CASSLRDMRGYTF. The CDR3 DNA follows: TGTGCCAGCAGCCTCCGGGACATGCGGGGCTACACCTTC.

The chain recombines TRBV2 with TRBJ2-2, with TRBD2 matching over 8 bases. The ends lost 6 bases at V and 1 base at J; junction bases unmatched: 7. This CDR3 comprises 16 residues. Germline V gene sequence: CDR1 SNHLY, CDR2 FYNNEI. CDR3 bases: TGTGCCAGCAGGGTGACTAGCGAGAGGAACACCGGGGAGCTGTTTTTT. It is translated as CASRVTSERNTGELFF. Variable domain in full (rest from reference TRBV2 and TRBJ2-2): EPEVTQTPSHQVTQMGQEVILRCVPISNHLYFYWYRQILGQKVEFLVSFYNNEISEKSEIFDDQFSVERPDGSNFTLKIRSTKLEDSAMYFCASRVTSERNTGELFFGEGSRLTVL.

The chain combines TRBV9 with TRBJ1-5, with 8 bases matching TRBD1. The CDR3 length is 15 residues. V gave up 4 bases and J gave up 2 bases; unmatched junction bases: 5. The germline gives CDR1 SGDLS, CDR2 YYNGEE. CDR3: CASSPTGVGNQPQHF. The CDR3 nucleotides are TGTGCCAGCAGCCCGACAGGGGTTGGCAATCAGCCCCAGCATTTT.

The chain carries TRBV3-1 (or the pseudogene TRBV3-2) and TRBJ1-6, with 8 bases matching TRBD1. With V trimmed by 1 base and J by 8 bases, 4 bases remained unmatched. This CDR3 is built from 15 residues. From germline, CDR1 is LGHDT and CDR2 YNNKEL (reference sequence). Written as DNA, the CDR3 is TGTGCCAGCAGCCAAGCAGGGGGCAGTGATTCACCCCTCCACTTT. This codes for CASSQAGGSDSPLHF.

V gene TRBV5-1 combines with J gene TRBJ2-3; D is unresolved. Trimming took off 2 bases at V and 1 base at J, with 11 bases between the two ends. Looked up from germline, CDR1 is SGHRS and CDR2 is YFSETQ. The CDR3 has 15 amino acids. In nucleotides, the CDR3 is TGCGCCAGCAGCTTAAAGTGGGCAGGCACAGATACGCAGTATTTT. Its protein product is CASSLKWAGTDTQYF.

The V call is TRBV19, the J call TRBJ1-1; D possibly corresponds to TRBD1 (6 bases). The CDR3 has 15 amino acids. Deletions cut 4 bases from V and 1 base from J, with 13 bases between. Germline V gene data show CDR1 as LNHDA and CDR2 as SQIVND (reference sequence). The CDR3 DNA sequence: TGTGCCAGTAGTACCCGTCGCAGGGGGAACACTGAAGCTTTCTTT. Protein sequence: CASSTRRRGNTEAFF.

This rearrangement joins TRBV7-9 to TRBJ2-7, with D possibly TRBD2 on 5 matching bases. V gave up 2 bases and J gave up 0 bases, with 11 bases separating them. The CDR3 covers 15 residues. Germline V gives CDR1 SEHNR, CDR2 FQNEAQ (reference sequence). This CDR3 reads CASSLSSGYSYEQYF. The DNA of the CDR3 is TGTGCCAGCAGCTTAAGTTCGGGGTACTCCTACGAGCAGTACTTC.